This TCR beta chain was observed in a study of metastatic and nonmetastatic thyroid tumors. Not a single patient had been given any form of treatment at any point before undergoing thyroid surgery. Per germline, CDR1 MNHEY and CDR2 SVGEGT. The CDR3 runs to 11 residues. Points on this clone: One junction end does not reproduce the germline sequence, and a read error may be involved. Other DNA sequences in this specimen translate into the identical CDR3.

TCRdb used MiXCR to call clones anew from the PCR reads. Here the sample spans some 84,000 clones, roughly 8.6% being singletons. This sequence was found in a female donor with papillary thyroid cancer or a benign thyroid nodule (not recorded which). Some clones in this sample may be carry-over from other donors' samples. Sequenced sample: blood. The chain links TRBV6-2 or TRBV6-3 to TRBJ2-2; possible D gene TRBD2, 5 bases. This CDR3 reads CASSYRGELFF. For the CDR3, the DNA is TGTGCCAGCAGTTACCGTGGGGAGCTCTTTTTT.